The clone carrying this TCR beta chain has ten or more counts. This entry comes from a study of T cells in Graves' hyperthyroidism and ophthalmopathy. Across the study: Peripheral blood samples were taken at initial diagnosis, prior to any treatment.

Amplification targeted TCR beta CDR3 regions from RNA transcripts. The TCR CDR3 first-round RT-PCR relied on the HTBI primer set. TCRdb independently ran MiXCR on the multiplex PCR reads; one entry per CDR3 protein. The data contain 550,000 to 850,000 distinct CDR3 sequences, 18% of them singletons. V was pared by 7 bases and J by 1 base, with 10 bases between. This CDR3 is built from 13 residues. On the basis of clinical symptoms, serum thyroxine and TRAb, thyroid ultrasound and orbital computed tomography, diagnoses were made. Isolation of PBMCs was performed on around 10 ml fresh peripheral blood. Sequencing was done on a sample of blood. The sequence was collected from a woman aged 50 to 60 with Graves' hyperthyroidism that later progressed to Graves' ophthalmopathy. The genes are TRBV12-3 or TRBV12-4 and TRBJ1-1; unclear D gene. The CDR3 loop reads CASTPWGNTEAFF. The CDR3 DNA reads TGTGCCAGCACTCCGTGGGGGAACACTGAAGCTTTCTTT.